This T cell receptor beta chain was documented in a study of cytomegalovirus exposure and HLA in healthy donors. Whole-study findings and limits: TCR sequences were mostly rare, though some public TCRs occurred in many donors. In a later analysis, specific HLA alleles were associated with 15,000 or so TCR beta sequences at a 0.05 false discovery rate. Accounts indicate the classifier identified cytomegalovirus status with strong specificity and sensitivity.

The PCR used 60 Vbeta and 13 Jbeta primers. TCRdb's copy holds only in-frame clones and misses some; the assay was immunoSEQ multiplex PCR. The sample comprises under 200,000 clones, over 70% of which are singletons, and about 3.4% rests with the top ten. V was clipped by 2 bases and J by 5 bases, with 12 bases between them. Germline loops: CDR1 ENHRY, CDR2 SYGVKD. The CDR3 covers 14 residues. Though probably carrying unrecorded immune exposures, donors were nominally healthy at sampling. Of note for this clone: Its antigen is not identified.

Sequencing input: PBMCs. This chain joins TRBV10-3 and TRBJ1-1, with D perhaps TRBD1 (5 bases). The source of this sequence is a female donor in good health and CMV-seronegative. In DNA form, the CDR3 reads TGTGCCATCAGTGAGGTCGACAGTTTTACTGAAGCTTTCTTT. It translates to CAISEVDSFTEAFF.